This T cell receptor beta chain was captured by sequencing in a study of T cell changes during pregnancy in multiple sclerosis. Sequenced by immunoSEQ multiplex PCR; TCRdb stores in-frame clones only, minus some. The profile shows some 100,000 clones, 85% to 95% of them singletons. Germline lookup yields CDR1 SGHRS and CDR2 YFSETQ. Trimming cost V 0 bases and J 2 bases, with 11 bases left between them. The CDR3 totals 16 residues. The clonotype was recovered from a female donor with multiple sclerosis, enrolled in a pregnancy study. The specimen comprised peripheral blood, sampled before pregnancy. This rearrangement joins TRBV5-1 to TRBJ2-2, with D possibly TRBD2 on 6 matching bases. The CDR3 loop reads CASSLGLGSNTGELFF. The CDR3 DNA reads as TGCGCCAGCAGCTTGGGTCTCGGGAGTAACACCGGGGAGCTGTTTTTT.